This record covers a single T cell receptor beta chain. The V end lost 0 bases, the J end lost 9 bases, and 14 bases lay between the germline ends. Germline lookup yields CDR1 MNHEY and CDR2 SVGEGT. CDR3 size: 15 residues. Source study methods: How many nucleated cells were present was estimated from reference gene primer amplification. Sequencing used immunoSEQ multiplex PCR; TCRdb keeps in-frame clones, though not all of them. The D gene and trimming were derived from the DNA, and the V and J assignments and clone size from that table. This repertoire shows 25,000 to 35,000 clones, over 70% found once; its top ten account for 35% to 55%. The data originate from a study of blood T cell repertoires in COVID-19. Across the study: T cells, B-cell-depleted T cells, or PBMCs supplied cDNA or gDNA.

The chain joins TRBV6-2 or TRBV6-3 to TRBJ2-2; possible D gene TRBD1, 5 bases. Sequenced material: peripheral blood. This TCR was sampled from a woman between 70 and 85 years old with acute or convalescent COVID-19. The CDR3 nucleotides are TGTGCCAGCAGTTACTCAGCCCAGGGCTCACGGGAGCTGTTTTTT. Its translation is CASSYSAQGSRELFF.